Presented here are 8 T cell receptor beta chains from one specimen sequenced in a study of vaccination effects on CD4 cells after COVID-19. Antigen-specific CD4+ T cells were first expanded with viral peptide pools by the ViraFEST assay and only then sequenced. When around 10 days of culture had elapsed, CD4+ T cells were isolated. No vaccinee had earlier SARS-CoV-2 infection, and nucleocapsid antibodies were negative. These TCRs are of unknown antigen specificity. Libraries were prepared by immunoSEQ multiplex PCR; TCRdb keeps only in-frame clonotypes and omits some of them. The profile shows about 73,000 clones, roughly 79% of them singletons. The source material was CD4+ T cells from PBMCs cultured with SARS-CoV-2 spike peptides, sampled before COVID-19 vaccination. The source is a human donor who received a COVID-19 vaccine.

The CDR3 sequence is CARSLVGTETRKKLNTEAFF. The DNA of the CDR3 is TGTGCCAGAAGCTTAGTTGGTACGGAAACCAGGAAAAAGTTGAACACTGAAGCTTTCTTT. The chain employs TRBV7-5 and TRBJ1-1; TRBD1 is taken as the D call from the table, unchecked against the DNA. TRBV7-5 is recorded as a pseudogene. This CDR3 has 20 amino acids.

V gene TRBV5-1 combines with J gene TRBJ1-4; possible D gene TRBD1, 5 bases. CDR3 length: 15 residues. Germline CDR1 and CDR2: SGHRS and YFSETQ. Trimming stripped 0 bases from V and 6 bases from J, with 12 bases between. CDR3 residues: CASSLDRGWDEKLFF. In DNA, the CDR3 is TGCGCCAGCAGCTTGGATAGGGGATGGGATGAAAAACTGTTTTTT.

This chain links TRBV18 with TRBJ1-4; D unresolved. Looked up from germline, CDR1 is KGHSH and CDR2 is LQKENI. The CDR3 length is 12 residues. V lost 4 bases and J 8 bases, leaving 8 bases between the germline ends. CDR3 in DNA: TGTGCCAGCTCACGGGGTGGCGAAAAACTGTTTTTT. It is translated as CASSRGGEKLFF. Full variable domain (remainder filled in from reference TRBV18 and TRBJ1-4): NAGVMQNPRHLVRRRGQEARLRCSPMKGHSHVYWYRQLPEEGLKFMVYLQKENIIDESGMPKERFSAEFPKEGPSILRIQQVVRGDSAAYFCASSRGGEKLFFGSGTQLSVL.

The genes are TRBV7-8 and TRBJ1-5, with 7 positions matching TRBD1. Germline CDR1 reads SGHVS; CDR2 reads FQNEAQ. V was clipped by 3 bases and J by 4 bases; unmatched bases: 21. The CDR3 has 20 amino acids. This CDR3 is CASSFFSSNGGGFSNQPQHF. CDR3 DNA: TGTGCCAGCAGCTTTTTCTCCTCCAACGGAGGGGGCTTCAGTAATCAGCCCCAGCATTTT. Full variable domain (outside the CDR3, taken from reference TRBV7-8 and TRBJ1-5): GAGVSQSPRYKVAKRGQDVALRCDPISGHVSLFWYQQALGQGPEFLTYFQNEAQLDKSGLPSDRFFAERPEGSVSTLKIQRTQQEDSAVYLCASSFFSSNGGGFSNQPQHFGDGTRLSIL.

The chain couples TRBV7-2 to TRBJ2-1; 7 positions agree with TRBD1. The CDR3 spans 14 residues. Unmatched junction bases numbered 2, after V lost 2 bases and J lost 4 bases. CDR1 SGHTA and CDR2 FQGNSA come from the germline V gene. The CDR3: CASSLLGQYNEQFF. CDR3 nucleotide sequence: TGTGCCAGCAGCTTACTGGGACAGTACAATGAGCAGTTCTTC.

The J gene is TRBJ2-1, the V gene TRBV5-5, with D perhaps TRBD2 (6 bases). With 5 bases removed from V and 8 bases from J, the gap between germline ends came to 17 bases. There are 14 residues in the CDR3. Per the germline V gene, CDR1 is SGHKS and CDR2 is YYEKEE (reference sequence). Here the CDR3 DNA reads TGTGCCAGCAGATCCTCCGCGGGACGTGATGAGCAGTTCTTC. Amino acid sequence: CASRSSAGRDEQFF.

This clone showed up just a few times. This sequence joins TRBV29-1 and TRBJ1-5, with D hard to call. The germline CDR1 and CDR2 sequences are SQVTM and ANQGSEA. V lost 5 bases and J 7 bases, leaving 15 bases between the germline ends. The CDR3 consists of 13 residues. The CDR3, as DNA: TGCAGCGTTCCCCCGGTCCCTGGGCAGCCCCAGCATTTT. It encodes CSVPPVPGQPQHF.

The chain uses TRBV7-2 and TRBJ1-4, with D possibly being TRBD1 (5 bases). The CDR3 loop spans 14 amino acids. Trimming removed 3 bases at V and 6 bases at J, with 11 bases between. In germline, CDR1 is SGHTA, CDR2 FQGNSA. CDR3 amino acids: CASSLDMGDEKLFF. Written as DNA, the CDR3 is TGTGCCAGCAGCTTGGACATGGGGGATGAAAAACTGTTTTTT.